Below are 7 T cell receptor beta chains sequenced from a single sample in a study of blood T cell repertoires in COVID-19. TCRdb's copy holds only in-frame clones and misses some; the assay was immunoSEQ multiplex PCR. The sample holds under 8,000 clones, 75% to 90% seen once. Source material: peripheral blood. The receptors were sampled from an elderly man with active COVID-19.

This clone was seen once. The chain employs TRBV28 and TRBJ1-3, with D unclear. Germline CDR1 MDHEN, CDR2 SYDVKM. This CDR3 comprises 12 residues. V was trimmed by 3 bases and J by 4 bases, leaving 4 bases between them. The DNA of the CDR3 is TGTGCCAGCAGTTTCTCCGGAAACACCATATATTTT. This codes for CASSFSGNTIYF.

V is TRBV2 and J is TRBJ2-1; 11 bases are a match to TRBD2. Germline V gene lookup returns CDR1 SNHLY and CDR2 FYNNEI. CDR3 size: 15 residues. J was trimmed by 9 bases and V by 3 bases; bases with no gene match: 7. CDR3: CASSDGLAGGGEQFF. CDR3 nucleotides: TGTGCCAGCAGTGACGGGCTAGCGGGAGGAGGTGAGCAGTTCTTC.

The chain uses TRBV30 and TRBJ2-3, with no clear D. CDR1 and CDR2 (germline): GTSNPN, SVGIG (reference sequence). CDR3 length: 11 amino acids. V gave up 2 bases and J gave up 3 bases, with 3 bases separating them. CDR3 sequence: CAWSRTDTQYF. CDR3 nucleotides: TGTGCCTGGAGTCGGACAGATACGCAGTATTTT.

The V and J genes are TRBV6-5 and TRBJ1-4; TRBD1 aligns across 7 bases. Trimming at V came to 6 bases and at J to 2 bases, leaving 3 bases not matched to a gene. CDR1 and CDR2 (germline): MNHEY, SVGAGI. The length of the CDR3 is 14 residues. The CDR3 region has the DNA TGTGCCAGCAGACAGGGGTGGACTAATGAAAAACTGTTTTTT. Amino acids: CASRQGWTNEKLFF.

This clone was found once. This chain connects TRBV6-5 to TRBJ2-1, with D perhaps TRBD1 (6 bases). V lost 10 bases to trimming and J lost 6 bases, with 19 bases between them. Germline lookup yields CDR1 MNHEY and CDR2 SVGAGI. The length of the CDR3 is 14 residues. The chain's CDR3 is CATLTGKVGNEQFF. For the CDR3, the DNA is TGTGCCACCCTTACAGGGAAAGTGGGCAATGAGCAGTTCTTC.

The J gene is TRBJ2-3, the V gene TRBV28; TRBD1 is a possible D gene (5 bases). The CDR3 runs to 15 residues. V was pared by 4 bases and J by 0 bases, with 11 bases between. CDR1 is MDHEN and CDR2 is SYDVKM in the germline V gene. CDR3 nucleotides: TGTGCCAGCAGTTCCCCTGGGGCTAGCACAGATACGCAGTATTTT. Its protein product is CASSSPGASTDTQYF.

The V call is TRBV6-5, the J call TRBJ2-1; D perhaps matches TRBD1 (6 bases). Trimming left V 7 bases short and J 6 bases short, with 13 bases between. The germline V gene has CDR1 MNHEY and CDR2 SVGAGI. CDR3 length equals 13 residues. The CDR3 is CASTKQGTNEQFF. DNA of the CDR3: TGTGCCAGCACTAAACAGGGTACCAATGAGCAGTTCTTC.